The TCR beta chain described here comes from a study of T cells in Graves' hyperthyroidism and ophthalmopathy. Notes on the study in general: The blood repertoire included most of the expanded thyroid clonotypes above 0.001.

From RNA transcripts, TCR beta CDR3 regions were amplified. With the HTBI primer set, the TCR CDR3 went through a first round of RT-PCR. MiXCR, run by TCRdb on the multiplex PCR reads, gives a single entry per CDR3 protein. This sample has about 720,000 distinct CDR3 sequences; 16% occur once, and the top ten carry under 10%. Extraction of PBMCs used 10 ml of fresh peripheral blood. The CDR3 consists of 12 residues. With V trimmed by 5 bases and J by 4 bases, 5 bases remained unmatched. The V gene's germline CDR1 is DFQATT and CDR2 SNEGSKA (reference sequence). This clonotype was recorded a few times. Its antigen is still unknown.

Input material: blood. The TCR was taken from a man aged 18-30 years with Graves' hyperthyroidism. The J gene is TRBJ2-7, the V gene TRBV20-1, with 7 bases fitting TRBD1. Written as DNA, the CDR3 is TGCAGTGCTTACCGGGACAGTTACGAGCAGTACTTC. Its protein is CSAYRDSYEQYF.